This section outlines one T cell receptor (beta chain) sequence together with its context. As yet, its antigen is unknown. The entry originates in a study of T cell responses to AZD1222 COVID-19 vaccine. Assay: immunoSEQ multiplex PCR; the TCRdb copy retains only in-frame clones and omits some. The sample consists of 150,000 to 200,000 clones, 92% of them appearing once. The CDR3 is made up of 17 amino acids. The germline CDR1 and CDR2 sequences are SGHRS and YFSETQ. V lost 4 bases and J lost 2; bases outside the gene matches: 5. Findings and limits, study-wide: Close to half of all spike-specific TCRs reportedly target regions of the variants that are unmutated. The study found Spike-specific TCR breadth and depth rose after two AZD1222 doses. Baseline seropositivity characterized only a handful of AZD1222 recipients.

The TCR comes from an adult who received the AZD1222 COVID-19 vaccine. The rearrangement uses TRBV5-1 and TRBJ2-3, with 15 bases lining up with TRBD2. The sample was peripheral blood, taken 28 days after the second AZD1222 dose. CDR3 amino acids: CASSRGLAGGNTDTQYF. CDR3 in DNA: TGCGCCAGCAGCAGGGGACTAGCGGGGGGAAACACAGATACGCAGTATTTT.